This T cell receptor beta chain was captured by sequencing in a study of memory CD8 T cells in hepatitis C reinfection. Study background: Peak reinfection samples were taken 3 to 8 weeks after detection.

Sequencing was performed with immunoSEQ multiplex PCR; in TCRdb, only in-frame clones are kept and a portion is missing. The sample includes some 40,000 clones, around 89% seen only once; the top ten take approximately 1.2%. The CDR3 spans 15 residues. J was trimmed by 0 bases and V by 3 bases; bases with no gene match: 3. Germline CDR1 is LNHDA and CDR2 is SQIVND (reference sequence). Concerning this clone: The antigen is not known.

Time point specified: peak reinfection, 3 to 8 weeks after reinfection detection. The sorted cells went straight to TCR sequencing with no prior in vitro expansion. General observations from the study: With five donors, public clonotype conclusions could not be definitive.

The receptor's source is a man between 18 and 35 years old with hepatitis C virus infection. The chain uses TRBV19 and TRBJ2-3; 7 bases fit TRBD1. Sequencing input: naive CD8+ T cells sorted from blood. In DNA form, the CDR3 reads TGTGCCAGTAGTATTACAGGGGCTAGCACAGATACGCAGTATTTT. Translating gives CASSITGASTDTQYF.